The source of this T cell receptor beta chain is a study of beta chain features in type 1 diabetes (dated by TCRdb to 2016 to 2019). About the study as a whole: Mean age, gender distribution, total cell number and subset yield did not differ between patients and healthy donors. Naive and central memory subsets were obtained from all 30 or so donors, but regulatory and stem cell-like memory subsets were isolated from only 8 patients and roughly 8 healthy donors. In the study, recently diagnosed type 1 diabetes patients and matched healthy donors were compared on the TCRB repertoires of their sorted circulating CD4+ T cell subsets. A total of 107,917,701 sorted cells were examined across all samples, and the number of cells per subset was strongly correlated with RNA yield. Results and caveats for the whole study, not just this receptor: In all four CD4+ subsets, TCRB CDR3 length was moderately but significantly shorter in type 1 diabetes patients. Shorter templates might be favored by PCR, yet because patient and control samples were amplified and corrected together, any such skew would affect both groups equally. Naive, central memory and regulatory TCRB repertoires appeared to be more alike among patients than among healthy donors. Sequencing cDNA rather than genomic DNA could over-represent highly expressing activated cells, although activation and CD3 levels did not differ between groups. Because the HLA sub-analyses included only small numbers of individuals, any influence of HLA type on TCRB rearrangement was left unresolved. At VDJ recombination sites, patients with type 1 diabetes made fewer insertions and deleted more nucleotides, a pattern implying thymic rearrangement abnormalities.

Details on this clone: Its antigen remains unidentified. A junction end diverges from the germline sequence, so it may reflect a read error.

All of the isolated RNA was reverse transcribed with the High Capacity cDNA Reverse Transcription Kit, so expressed TCRB transcripts were sequenced. Deep immunoSEQ sequencing was performed on naive, central memory and regulatory T cell samples, with an average of around 3.4 million total reads per sample. Sorted cells were lysed in RLT buffer, and RNA was extracted using DNase-treated RNeasy Micro or Mini kits according to cell number. Each cell subset was processed on its own to prevent cross-contamination, while patient and healthy donor samples were processed together. Using the immunoSEQ multiplex PCR, TCRB sequences were amplified from cDNA into 87-bp fragments spanning the CDR3 region. Amplicons were sequenced on the Illumina HiSeq platform. In the source study's methods: PCR bias was computationally corrected using synthetic template baselines, reads within Hamming distance 2 were collapsed, and singletons that could not be merged were discarded. By aligning reads against IMGT, V, D and J genes, CDR3 length, and insertions or deletions at six rearrangement sites were assigned. Within each subset, clonotype counts were normalized to sorted cell number, and only after that were true diversity and Gini coefficients computed with the tcR R package. The overlap coefficient, calculated on TCRB nucleotide sequences, was used to measure repertoire sharing. TCRdb limited this immuneACCESS table to in-frame rearrangements with V and J called. A share of clones is missing; checked studies link under half to unresolved V genes, and the rest is unexplained. From that table come the V and J calls and clone size; the DNA was used to work out D and trimming. This sample lists around 290,000 clones; about 8% were detected once. The ten largest clones take up roughly 1% of the sample.

From each donor, a single peripheral blood sample of about 100 mL on average was drawn into heparinised tubes. A BD FACSAria II and a panel including CD45RO, CCR7, CD25, CD127, CD95 and CD27 were used to sort naive, central memory, regulatory and stem cell-like memory CD4+ T cells. All sorted populations exceeded 95% purity. PBMCs were isolated right away by Lymphoprep density gradient centrifugation and were stained directly, without culture. So that batch effects would be minimized, each experiment stained and sorted samples in pairs, pairing one healthy donor with one patient. Based on the germline V gene, the CDR1 and CDR2 sequences are ENHRY and SYGVKD. The CDR3 goes from the cysteine to the phenylalanine over 12 residues. Only the CDR3 portion is preserved as DNA: 36 bases, with reading frame beginning at the first base.

The TCR sequence derives from a woman younger than 35 in good health. Sequenced input: central memory CD4+ T cells from blood. Recombination connected TRBV10-3 to TRBJ1-2, and TRBD1 may be the D gene, going by 5 matching bases. The nucleotide sequence is given as TGTGCCAGCAGTTTGGAGGGGAGAGGCTACACCTTC. Its product reads: CASSLEGRGYTF.